These 12 T cell receptor beta chains came from one sample sequenced in a study of blood T cell repertoires in COVID-19. The data were produced by immunoSEQ multiplex PCR, yet TCRdb's version contains in-frame clones alone and is incomplete. The sample holds 200,000 to 250,000 clones, approximately 80% seen once. Sequencing input: peripheral blood. The source of these receptors is a human donor in a cohort sampled during active COVID-19.

The V and J genes are TRBV9 and TRBJ2-2; 7 bases match TRBD1. Germline V CDR1 and CDR2: SGDLS, YYNGEE. The CDR3 totals 17 residues. The trim removed 0 bases at V and 3 bases at J, leaving 8 bases unmatched. The CDR3 coding sequence is TGTGCCAGCAGCGTAGTGCCGTGGGGACAGCACACCGGGGAGCTGTTTTTT. It is translated as CASSVVPWGQHTGELFF.

The chain uses TRBV24-1 and TRBJ2-1; tentative D call: TRBD2 (5 bases). V gave up 1 base and J gave up 0 bases, with 9 bases separating them. The CDR3 consists of 16 residues. The germline gives CDR1 KGHDR, CDR2 SFDVKD. In DNA, the CDR3 is TGTGCCACCAGTGATTTTGGGCGGGCCTCCTACAATGAGCAGTTCTTC. Encoded protein: CATSDFGRASYNEQFF.

In its sample, this clone was seen once. The chain is built from TRBV28 and TRBJ2-7, with D perhaps matching TRBD2 (5 bases). CDR3 length equals 14 residues. V was shortened by 1 base and J by 3 bases, with 10 bases between the two germline ends. Germline V CDR1 and CDR2: MDHEN, SYDVKM. The CDR3 nucleotides read TGTGCCAGCAGTTTATATCGGGATTACTACGAGCAGTACTTC. Translation gives CASSLYRDYYEQYF.

The chain has TRBV24-1 and TRBJ2-1; D possibly corresponds to TRBD1 (5 bases). Germline values: CDR1 KGHDR, CDR2 SFDVKD. This CDR3 is 17 amino acids long. The V end was cut by 9 bases, the J end by 0 bases, with 20 bases between. The CDR3 nucleotides read TGTGCCACCGGGGTGAAGGGGCGGTCAAGCTCCTACAATGAGCAGTTCTTC. Amino acid sequence: CATGVKGRSSSYNEQFF.

This sequence joins TRBV5-4 and TRBJ2-1, with 7 bases fitting TRBD1. Trimming cost V 5 bases and J 0 bases; bases outside gene matches: 8. This CDR3 comprises 16 residues. CDR1 is SGHNT and CDR2 is YYREEE in the germline V gene (reference sequence). Written as DNA, the CDR3 is TGTGCCAGCAGGGACGTGGACAGGAACTCCTACAATGAGCAGTTCTTC. The encoded protein is CASRDVDRNSYNEQFF.

The chain uses TRBV19 and TRBJ2-3; maybe TRBD1 (5 bases). This CDR3 comprises 14 residues. V gave up 7 bases and J gave up 2 bases, with 13 bases separating them. CDR1 LNHDA and CDR2 SQIVND come from the germline V gene (reference sequence). DNA for the CDR3: TGTGCCAGTACCCAGGGTCTTTCCACAGATACGCAGTATTTT. Translated, it gives CASTQGLSTDTQYF. The whole variable domain, filled in from reference TRBV19 and TRBJ2-3, reads DGGITQSPKYLFRKEGQNVTLSCEQNLNHDAMYWYRQDPGQGLRLIYYSQIVNDFQKGDIAEGYSVSREKKESFPLTVTSAQKNPTAFYLCASTQGLSTDTQYFGPGTRLTVL.

The sample holds one count of this clone. This chain's CDR3 is CAISEEEIRGYTF. DNA for the CDR3: TGTGCCATCAGTGAAGAGGAAATACGCGGCTACACCTTC. V usage is TRBV10-3 and J usage is TRBJ1-2, with D unclear. The CDR3 is 13 amino acids. Trimming pared 3 bases from V and 8 bases from J, leaving 13 bases between. Germline V gene sequence: CDR1 ENHRY, CDR2 SYGVKD.

The chain uses TRBV5-4 and TRBJ2-3, with 11 bases aligning to TRBD2. Trimming took 3 bases from V and 5 from J; bases not matched to a gene: 8. From germline, CDR1 is SGHNT and CDR2 YYREEE (reference sequence). The length of the CDR3 is 16 residues. CDR3 loop: CASSSLAGGAGDTQYF. In nucleotides, the CDR3 is TGTGCCAGCAGCTCGCTAGCGGGAGGTGCCGGAGATACGCAGTATTTT.

The rearrangement links TRBV5-4 to TRBJ1-4; D is perhaps TRBD1 (5 bases). CDR3 length: 14 residues. Germline V gene sequence: CDR1 SGHNT, CDR2 YYREEE (reference sequence). V lost 4 bases to trimming and J lost 4 bases, with 11 bases between them. The CDR3 loop reads CASSQPGDNEKLFF. The CDR3 nucleotides are TGTGCCAGCAGCCAACCGGGGGATAATGAAAAACTGTTTTTT. The variable domain in full, with the rest retrieved from reference TRBV5-4 and TRBJ1-4, is ETGVTQSPTHLIKTRGQQVTLRCSSQSGHNTVSWYQQALGQGPQFIFQYYREEENGRGNFPPRFSGLQFPNYSSELNVNALELDDSALYLCASSQPGDNEKLFFGSGTQLSVL.

V is TRBV7-8 and J is TRBJ2-7, with 10 positions matching TRBD2. Germline loops: CDR1 SGHVS, CDR2 FQNEAQ. CDR3 size: 17 residues. J gave up 7 bases and V 0 bases, and 12 bases lay outside the gene matches. The CDR3 is CASSLAYGAGGPGEQYF. DNA of the CDR3: TGTGCCAGCAGCTTAGCGTATGGAGCGGGGGGGCCGGGTGAGCAGTACTTC. The whole variable domain, remainder taken from reference TRBV7-8 and TRBJ2-7, is GAGVSQSPRYKVAKRGQDVALRCDPISGHVSLFWYQQALGQGPEFLTYFQNEAQLDKSGLPSDRFFAERPEGSVSTLKIQRTQQEDSAVYLCASSLAYGAGGPGEQYFGPGTRLTVT.

The chain recombines TRBV21-1 with TRBJ2-2; TRBD1 is the table's D call and was not checked against the DNA. TRBV21-1 is a pseudogene locus. CDR3 size: 18 residues. Written as DNA, the CDR3 is TGTGCCAGCAGCAAAGGTCGAGGGGGTGACCACGACACCGGGGAGCTGTTTTTT. Translated: CASSKGRGGDHDTGELFF.

The rearrangement uses TRBV18 and TRBJ2-5; weak D call: TRBD1 (5 bases). Deletions cut 5 bases from V and 0 bases from J, with 10 bases between. This CDR3 is built from 14 residues. Germline loops: CDR1 KGHSH, CDR2 LQKENI. Here the CDR3 reads CASSIRADQETQYF. In nucleotides, the CDR3 is TGTGCCAGCTCAATCAGGGCGGACCAAGAGACCCAGTACTTC.